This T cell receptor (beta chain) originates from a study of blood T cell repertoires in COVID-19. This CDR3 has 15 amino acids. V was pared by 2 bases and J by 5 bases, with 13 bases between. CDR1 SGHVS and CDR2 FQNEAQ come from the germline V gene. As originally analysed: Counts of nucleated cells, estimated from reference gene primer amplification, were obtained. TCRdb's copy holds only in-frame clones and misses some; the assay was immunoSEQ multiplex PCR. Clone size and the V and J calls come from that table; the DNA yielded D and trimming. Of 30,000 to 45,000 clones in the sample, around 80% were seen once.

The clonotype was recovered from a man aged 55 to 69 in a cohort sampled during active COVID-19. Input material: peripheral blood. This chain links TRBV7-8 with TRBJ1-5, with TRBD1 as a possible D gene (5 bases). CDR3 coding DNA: TGTGCCAGCAGCTTATGGGGCGTAAACGATCAGCCCCAGCATTTT. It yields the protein CASSLWGVNDQPQHF.